This TCR beta chain derives from a study of regulatory T cells in long-lasting Graves disease. Described time point: persistent/refractory GD, antithyroid drugs over 5 years with positive TRAb. Making the TCR library involved RNA that had been extracted from PBMCs. The V gene's germline CDR1 is SGHTA and CDR2 FQGNSA. The CDR3 spans 14 residues. V was trimmed by 1 base and J by 1 base, leaving 8 bases between them. Construction of the TCR beta libraries employed iRepertoire HTBI primers in conjunction with Arm-PCR of CDR3 regions. TCRdb called the multiplex PCR reads again in MiXCR, with one record for every CDR3 protein. The sample carries some 430,000 distinct CDR3 sequences, roughly 21% recorded once.

Sequenced material: peripheral blood mononuclear cells (PBMCs), taken when the disease was refractory, from a patient treated with antithyroid drugs. The TCR originated in a female donor with Graves disease. The chain recombines TRBV7-2 with TRBJ2-7; D call uncertain. Here the CDR3 reads CASSLELLSYEQYF. The CDR3 coding sequence is TGTGCCAGCAGCTTAGAACTCCTTTCCTACGAGCAGTACTTC.